This is a list of T cell receptor beta chains from one sample in a study of cytomegalovirus exposure and HLA in healthy donors. Profiling relied on immunoSEQ multiplex PCR, and the TCRdb table lists in-frame clones only, not all of them. The sample carries over 95,000 clones, about 77% recorded once. Sequencing was performed on PBMCs. These TCRs come from a woman aged 25 to 39 in good health and CMV-seropositive. The CDR3 runs from the conserved cysteine through the conserved F or W. A D gene is named only where the DNA matches it firmly. Not all rows give a size; the values are once, few, many and, for expanded clones, a class.

NA	TRBV6-5	TRBJ1-1	NA	CASSLTGNTEAFF	TGTGCCAGCAGTCTGACAGGGAACACTGAAGCTTTCTTT
NA	TRBV11-3	TRBJ2-1	NA	CASSLGSPGEQFF	TGTGCCAGCAGCTTAGGAAGCCCGGGTGAGCAGTTCTTC
NA	TRBV6-6	TRBJ1-3	TRBD1	CASSMLGQGIDTIYF	TGTGCCAGCAGTATGTTAGGACAGGGGATTGACACCATATATTTT
once	TRBV7-9	TRBJ1-2	NA	CASIVSPYPKGYTF	TGTGCCAGCATCGTGAGCCCCTATCCGAAGGGCTACACCTTC
NA	TRBV15	TRBJ1-1	NA	CATSRAGYTEAFF	TGTGCCACCAGCAGAGCAGGGTACACTGAAGCTTTCTTT
once	TRBV18	TRBJ1-1	NA	CASSPPNGVNTEAFF	TGTGCCAGCTCACCACCGAACGGGGTGAACACTGAAGCTTTCTTT
NA	TRBV10-3	TRBJ2-3	NA	CAISERQGSTDTQYF	TGTGCCATCAGTGAAAGGCAGGGTAGCACAGATACGCAGTATTTT
NA	TRBV30	TRBJ2-3	TRBD2	CAWTLAGYSTDTQYF	TGTGCCTGGACTCTAGCGGGATATAGCACAGATACGCAGTATTTT
NA	TRBV30	TRBJ1-3	NA	CAWSVGQGNTIYF	TGTGCCTGGAGTGTAGGACAGGGAAACACCATATATTTT
once	TRBV7-8	TRBJ2-2	TRBD1	CASSRKDRGIGTGELFF	TGTGCCAGCAGCAGGAAGGACAGGGGAATCGGCACCGGGGAGCTGTTTTTT
NA	TRBV5-1	TRBJ2-5	TRBD2	CASSLPGLADYQETQYF	TGCGCCAGCAGCTTGCCCGGACTAGCGGATTACCAAGAGACCCAGTACTTC
few	TRBV9	TRBJ2-5	TRBD2	CASSGSGGLTKETQYF	TGTGCCAGCAGTGGTTCGGGAGGGCTGACAAAAGAGACCCAGTACTTC
NA	TRBV11-1	TRBJ2-2	NA	CASRYAGNTGELFF	TGTGCCAGTCGCTATGCAGGGAACACCGGGGAGCTGTTTTTT
NA	TRBV2	TRBJ2-7	NA	CASRRAGLTYEQYF	TGTGCCAGCAGGCGAGCGGGCCTTACCTACGAGCAGTACTTC
NA	TRBV5-1	TRBJ2-3	NA	CASSLRGRPGTDTQYF	TGCGCCAGCAGCTTGCGAGGGAGGCCCGGCACAGATACGCAGTATTTT
few	TRBV7-2	TRBJ1-3	NA	CASTEGPAVNTIYF	TGTGCCAGCACAGAGGGCCCGGCGGTAAACACCATATATTTT
NA	TRBV19	TRBJ1-1	TRBD1	CASSISGTGGTEAFF	TGTGCCAGTAGTATTTCCGGGACAGGGGGCACTGAAGCTTTCTTT
NA	TRBV19	TRBJ2-4	TRBD2	CASSPGLAGAKNIQYF	TGTGCCAGTAGCCCCGGGCTAGCGGGGGCCAAAAACATTCAGTACTTC
NA	TRBV15	TRBJ2-7	TRBD2	CATSSRAGGKYYEQYF	TGTGCCACCAGCAGTCGGGCGGGAGGGAAGTACTACGAGCAGTACTTC
once	TRBV7-9	TRBJ2-1	TRBD1	CASSARHPSGGSYNEQFF	TGTGCCAGCAGCGCCAGGCACCCCTCAGGGGGCTCCTACAATGAGCAGTTCTTC
NA	TRBV5-1	TRBJ2-7	NA	CASSWGVSYEQYF	TGCGCCAGCAGCTGGGGCGTTTCCTACGAGCAGTACTTC
NA	TRBV2	TRBJ2-7	NA	CACRENAAYEQYF	TGTGCCTGCAGGGAGAACGCGGCATACGAGCAGTACTTC
NA	TRBV7-9	TRBJ1-1	TRBD1	CASSAPAGGFTEAFF	TGTGCCAGCAGCGCCCCAGCAGGGGGCTTCACTGAAGCTTTCTTT
NA	TRBV4-1	TRBJ1-6	NA	CASSQVLSSYNSPLHF	TGCGCCAGCAGCCAAGTTCTGAGCTCCTATAATTCACCCCTCCACTTT
NA	TRBV9	TRBJ2-3	NA	CASSVEANPRTDTQYF	TGTGCCAGCAGCGTAGAAGCCAATCCCCGCACAGATACGCAGTATTTT
NA	TRBV30	TRBJ2-5	TRBD2	CAWSRQRGGETQYF	TGTGCCTGGAGTAGACAGCGGGGGGGGGAGACCCAGTACTTC
NA	TRBV15	TRBJ1-2	NA	CATSRVFGATDGYTF	TGTGCCACCAGCAGGGTCTTTGGGGCCACGGATGGCTACACCTTC
NA	TRBV9	TRBJ2-3	TRBD2	CASSAQGLAPTDTQYF	TGTGCCAGCAGCGCCCAGGGACTAGCGCCCACAGATACGCAGTATTTT
NA	TRBV6-5	TRBJ2-2	NA	CASSGSRNTGELFF	TGTGCCAGCAGCGGGTCTAGGAACACCGGGGAGCTGTTTTTT
few	TRBV5-6	TRBJ1-1	TRBD1	CASSFGTGNTEAFF	TGTGCCAGCAGCTTTGGGACAGGGAACACTGAAGCTTTCTTT
few	TRBV5-4	TRBJ1-4	TRBD1	CASSQDRGTTNEKLFF	TGTGCCAGCAGCCAGGACAGGGGGACGACTAATGAAAAACTGTTTTTT
NA	TRBV11-2	TRBJ1-2	NA	CASSHTDSSWVRGYTF	TGTGCCAGCAGTCACACGGACAGTTCTTGGGTGAGGGGCTACACCTTC
NA	TRBV10-3	TRBJ1-2	NA	CAISKQGNGLKYF	TGTGCCATCAGTAAACAGGGTAATGGGCTCAAATACTTC
NA	TRBV5-1	TRBJ2-7	NA	CASSWFESTNSYEQYF	TGCGCCAGCAGCTGGTTCGAGTCGACAAACTCCTACGAGCAGTACTTC
NA	TRBV4-1	TRBJ2-5	NA	CASSQASTQETQYF	TGCGCCAGCAGCCAAGCCAGTACCCAAGAGACCCAGTACTTC
NA	TRBV6-1	TRBJ1-5	NA	CASKNFRDNQPQHF	TGTGCCAGCAAAAACTTCAGGGATAATCAGCCCCAGCATTTT
NA	TRBV19	TRBJ1-5	NA	CASSDRPVGDQPQHF	TGTGCCAGTAGCGACCGGCCGGTGGGAGATCAGCCCCAGCATTTT
NA	TRBV9	TRBJ2-1	NA	CASSVEGVNSYNEQFF	TGTGCCAGCAGCGTAGAGGGGGTGAACTCCTACAATGAGCAGTTCTTC
NA	TRBV5-1	TRBJ1-1	TRBD1	CASSLGDRGVTEAFF	TGCGCCAGCAGCTTGGGTGACAGGGGAGTCACTGAAGCTTTCTTT
NA	TRBV5-1	TRBJ1-1	TRBD1	CASSLDGTGTEAFF	TGCGCCAGCAGCTTGGATGGGACAGGCACTGAAGCTTTCTTT
NA	TRBV19	TRBJ2-7	NA	CASSMVGSGYEQYF	TGTGCCAGTAGTATGGTCGGGAGCGGGTACGAGCAGTACTTC
few	TRBV6-5	TRBJ1-4	NA	CASSKQGVDEKLFF	TGTGCCAGCAGTAAACAGGGAGTTGATGAAAAACTGTTTTTT
NA	TRBV5-4	TRBJ2-5	NA	CASSSTGTQETQYF	TGTGCCAGCAGCTCCACCGGGACACAAGAGACCCAGTACTTC
NA	TRBV2	TRBJ2-5	NA	CASRGTSLGETQYF	TGTGCCAGCAGAGGTACTAGTTTGGGAGAGACCCAGTACTTC
few	TRBV7-9	TRBJ1-5	TRBD1	CASSDVGQGNQPQHF	TGTGCCAGCAGTGATGTAGGACAGGGGAATCAACCCCAGCATTTT
NA	TRBV11-3	TRBJ2-2	TRBD1	CASSLDRWGQGDTGELFF	TGTGCCAGCAGCTTAGATCGGTGGGGACAGGGTGACACCGGGGAGCTGTTTTTT
once	TRBV27	TRBJ2-5	TRBD2	CASSLFAGGFPETQYF	TGTGCCAGCAGTTTATTTGCGGGGGGGTTTCCAGAGACCCAGTACTTC
NA	TRBV7-6	TRBJ2-1	NA	CASSLVGGTFYNEQFF	TGTGCCAGCAGCTTAGTAGGCGGGACCTTCTACAATGAGCAGTTCTTC
NA	TRBV5-1	TRBJ2-1	TRBD2	CASSPNSGGSVNEQFF	TGCGCCAGCAGCCCGAATAGCGGGGGTTCTGTAAATGAGCAGTTCTTC
NA	TRBV4-2	TRBJ1-4	NA	CASSHDKQNEKLFF	TGTGCCAGCAGCCATGATAAACAGAATGAAAAACTGTTTTTT
NA	TRBV4-2	TRBJ2-5	TRBD2	CASSRSQTSGGEQETQYF	TGTGCCAGCAGCCGAAGTCAGACCAGCGGGGGAGAACAAGAGACCCAGTACTTC
NA	TRBV29-1	TRBJ2-2	NA	CSVEGRLGRVGELFF	TGCAGCGTTGAAGGTCGACTAGGCCGGGTCGGGGAGCTGTTTTTT
NA	TRBV5-1	TRBJ2-1	TRBD2	CASSPGLAGGLGNEQFF	TGCGCCAGCAGCCCGGGACTAGCGGGGGGGCTTGGTAATGAGCAGTTCTTC
NA	TRBV7-8	TRBJ2-7	TRBD1	CASSLAGRGRYEQYF	TGTGCCAGCAGCTTAGCGGGCAGGGGGAGATACGAGCAGTACTTC
NA	TRBV21-1	TRBJ1-3	NA	CASSKRWRDTGNTIYF	TGTGCCAGCAGCAAAAGGTGGAGGGATACTGGAAACACCATATATTTT
NA	TRBV14	TRBJ1-3	TRBD1	CASSQTGYSGNTIYF	TGTGCCAGCAGCCAGACAGGGTACTCTGGAAACACCATATATTTT
NA	TRBV15	TRBJ2-7	TRBD1	CATSSNRGRDEQYF	TGTGCCACCAGCAGCAACAGGGGGCGGGACGAGCAGTACTTC